This T cell receptor beta chain was identified during a study of tumor-infiltrating lymphocytes in primary liver carcinoma. Looking at the study overall: Enrolled patients were male and female, aged 30 to 69 years. The tumors, T1-T3 N0M0 lesions, were about 4.2 to 11 cm across.

Total RNA and DNA came together from approximately 20-30 mg of bulk tissue without cell sorting. About this clonotype itself: Its antigen is unidentified. A much bigger clone sits one base away, suggesting this may be a read error.

A primer matching the constant region was used to make TCR beta cDNA from 450 to 550 ng of total RNA. Slightly modified ARM-PCR, run as three nested multiplex PCR rounds, produced the TCR beta libraries. The first two PCR rounds used TRBV1-TRBV30 forward primers with a C-beta reverse primer, 9 to 10 cycles each. In TCRdb, the multiplex PCR reads were re-called with MiXCR into one record per CDR3 protein. The sample lists some 95,000 distinct CDR3 sequences, just under 70% occurring once. V shed 4 bases and J 5 bases; nucleotides not matched to a gene: 13. The germline V gene encodes CDR1 SQVTM and CDR2 ANQGSEA. The length of the CDR3 is 15 residues. Study outcomes and limitations: Tumor top-250-clone fraction significantly exceeded that of blood (p = 0.039). Lower overlap was observed for tumor-adjacent and tumor-blood pairs relative to tumor region pairs.

The chain recombines TRBV29-1 with TRBJ2-5; 7 bases fit TRBD2. Specimen: tumor-adjacent normal liver tissue. This TCR was recovered from a man between 35 and 55 years old with primary liver carcinoma and hepatitis B virus infection. CDR3: CSVGARSGAGETQYF. CDR3 coding DNA: TGCAGCGTTGGAGCGAGGTCGGGAGCGGGGGAGACCCAGTACTTC.